The T cell receptor beta chain described here comes from a study of blood T cell repertoires in COVID-19. Study at large: Donors in the United States, Italy and Spain gave samples during acute or convalescent COVID-19. T cells, B-cell-depleted T cells, or PBMCs supplied cDNA or gDNA.

As handled by the study authors: Cell counts per sample came from amplifying reference gene primers. Profiling relied on immunoSEQ multiplex PCR, and the TCRdb table lists in-frame clones only, not all of them. The V and J calls and clone size were taken over from that table, and D and trimming were inferred from the DNA. The table has roughly 240,000 clones, approximately 84% seen once; the top ten hold approximately 1.9%. The ends were cut back, 1 base at V and 5 bases at J, with 14 bases in the middle. Per germline, CDR1 LNHDA and CDR2 SQIVND (reference sequence). This CDR3 is 15 amino acids long.

The chain links TRBV19 to TRBJ1-2; D is uncertain. Material: peripheral blood. The source is an elderly woman with acute or convalescent COVID-19. CDR3 nucleotides: TGTGCCAGTAGTATAGTGGTCAGGTCTTCATATGGCTACACCTTC. Translated, it gives CASSIVVRSSYGYTF.